This T cell receptor (beta chain) was sequenced during a study of PD-1 blockade in classical Hodgkin lymphoma. Study information: The study gave patients nivolumab 3 mg/kg intravenously every 2 weeks. Whole-study findings and limits: Among the patients, those starting nivolumab under 1 year after ASCT were excluded. Complete responders' baseline diversity resembled that of newly diagnosed patients. CD4+ TCR diversity climbed significantly by C4D1, unlike CD8+ TCR diversity.

This clone showed up just a few times. Its antigen is still unknown. Generated by immunoSEQ multiplex PCR, the TCRdb table keeps only in-frame clones and is missing some. The sample holds tens of thousands of clones; around nine tenths are singletons and the top ten take approximately 6.8%. Germline CDR1 reads SNHLY; CDR2 reads FYNNEI. V trimming: 6 bases; J trimming: 3 bases; junction bases outside the gene matches: 8. The CDR3 loop spans 15 amino acids. Time point denoted: cycle 4 day 1 (C4D1), after 6 weeks of nivolumab. All trial patients relapsed after autologous stem cell transplantation. J is TRBJ1-5 and V is TRBV2, with 7 bases fitting TRBD1. The sequence derives from a human donor with classical Hodgkin lymphoma. The sequencing used peripheral blood mononuclear cells (PBMCs), collected before the fourth cycle of nivolumab. The CDR3 DNA sequence: TGTGCCAGCAGAGAGGGACAGAAATTCAATCAGCCCCAGCATTTT. Its translation: CASREGQKFNQPQHF.